The rows below give T cell receptor beta chains drawn from one sample of a study of long-term antiretroviral therapy in people with HIV. TCRdb keeps only in-frame clones here, not all; method: immunoSEQ multiplex PCR. This sample has about 28,000 clones, with 85% to 90% found just once. Sequencing used unsorted PBMCs, obtained 3.2 years before starting antiretroviral therapy. Every receptor here comes from a man in his forties or fifties with HIV. CDR3s leave out the opening cysteine and the closing phenylalanine or tryptophan. D genes are given only for firm matches.

V: TRBV7-8
length: 13
J: TRBJ1-2
D: NA
CDR3: ASSRETGLGYGYT

V: TRBV18
length: 10
J: TRBJ2-3
D: NA
CDR3: ASSPRADTQY

V: TRBV2
length: 11
J: TRBJ2-1
D: TRBD1
CDR3: ASSGSQGAEQF

V: TRBV11-3
length: 11
J: TRBJ2-5
D: NA
CDR3: ASRDPAQGTQY

V: TRBV7-2
length: 12
J: TRBJ1-1
D: NA
CDR3: ASSLGWGNTEAF

V: TRBV7-9
length: 12
J: TRBJ1-2
D: NA
CDR3: ASSLRGSEYGYT

V: TRBV6-5
length: 13
J: TRBJ1-5
D: TRBD1
CDR3: ASSPQGASNQPQH

V: TRBV10-2
length: 13
J: TRBJ1-4
D: TRBD1
CDR3: ASSEDRAANEKLF

V: TRBV28
length: 10
J: TRBJ2-7
D: NA
CDR3: ASSLQSYEQY

V: TRBV19
length: 15
J: TRBJ1-5
D: NA
CDR3: ASSALREFYSNQPQH

V: TRBV6-6
length: 13
J: TRBJ2-2
D: TRBD2
CDR3: ANTAGGLRYGELF

V: TRBV29-1
length: 9
J: TRBJ1-1
D: NA
CDR3: SVVKNTEAF

V: TRBV5-1
length: 12
J: TRBJ1-6
D: NA
CDR3: ASSNNGPVEPLH

V: TRBV10-3
length: 13
J: TRBJ2-1
D: TRBD2
CDR3: AIWAGLGVYNEQF

V: TRBV7-3
length: 12
J: TRBJ1-3
D: NA
CDR3: ASSLGGSGNTIY

V: TRBV16
length: 14
J: TRBJ1-4
D: NA
CDR3: ASSQRTDSTNEKLF

V: TRBV19
length: 11
J: TRBJ1-2
D: NA
CDR3: ASSIGQAYGYT

V: TRBV5-6
length: 15
J: TRBJ1-5
D: NA
CDR3: ASSLYGLTGMDQPQH

V: TRBV7-8
length: 10
J: TRBJ1-3
D: NA
CDR3: ASSLGGNTIY

V: TRBV5-1
length: 11
J: TRBJ2-5
D: TRBD1
CDR3: ASSVGQTVAQY

V: TRBV19
length: 15
J: TRBJ2-2
D: NA
CDR3: ASSKGRRGGNTGELF

V: TRBV29-1
length: 13
J: TRBJ2-1
D: TRBD2
CDR3: SVEDQAGGWSEQF

V: TRBV30
length: 14
J: TRBJ1-2
D: TRBD1
CDR3: AWSDVGTGDFDGYT

V: TRBV7-9
length: 13
J: TRBJ1-2
D: NA
CDR3: ASNPAREDFYGYT

V: TRBV27
length: 15
J: TRBJ2-7
D: NA
CDR3: ASSFLTTRHGLEEQY

V: TRBV5-1
length: 15
J: TRBJ1-2
D: NA
CDR3: ASSSSGRPLMNYGYT

V: TRBV6-5
length: 11
J: TRBJ2-7
D: TRBD1
CDR3: ASSGTASYEQY

V: TRBV5-4
length: 12
J: TRBJ1-1
D: NA
CDR3: ASSVDRTGTEAF

V: TRBV19
length: 13
J: TRBJ1-1
D: NA
CDR3: ASSFSVTGYTEAF

V: TRBV7-9
length: 12
J: TRBJ2-7
D: NA
CDR3: ASSLGASSYEQY

V: TRBV27
length: 13
J: TRBJ2-7
D: TRBD1
CDR3: ASTRGGQGSYEQY

V: TRBV30
length: 12
J: TRBJ1-1
D: TRBD1
CDR3: AWMRGRGDTEAF

V: TRBV6-5
length: 14
J: TRBJ1-2
D: NA
CDR3: ASSYSGQAVIYGYT

V: TRBV6-4
length: 13
J: TRBJ1-5
D: NA
CDR3: ASSDADTFRQPQH

V: TRBV18
length: 14
J: TRBJ1-6
D: TRBD1
CDR3: ASSQQTGSGNSPLH

V: TRBV7-8
length: 14
J: TRBJ2-3
D: TRBD2
CDR3: ASSLVGGGAMGTQY

V: TRBV30
length: 10
J: TRBJ2-1
D: NA
CDR3: AWSNWVYEQF

V: TRBV9
length: 12
J: TRBJ2-7
D: NA
CDR3: ASSPRLSSYEQY

V: TRBV29-1
length: 9
J: TRBJ1-2
D: NA
CDR3: SVTEGYGYT

V: TRBV11-2
length: 15
J: TRBJ2-2
D: NA
CDR3: ASSFPLQEANTGELF

V: TRBV10-3
length: 12
J: TRBJ2-1
D: NA
CDR3: AISEPSLNNEQF

V: TRBV6-1
length: 13
J: TRBJ2-1
D: NA
CDR3: ASRVASGPYNEQF

V: TRBV28
length: 11
J: TRBJ1-1
D: TRBD1
CDR3: ASTPQGDTEAF

V: TRBV19
length: 12
J: TRBJ2-5
D: TRBD1
CDR3: ASSTTGGEETQY

V: TRBV7-9
length: 12
J: TRBJ1-4
D: NA
CDR3: ASSFSTTNEKLF